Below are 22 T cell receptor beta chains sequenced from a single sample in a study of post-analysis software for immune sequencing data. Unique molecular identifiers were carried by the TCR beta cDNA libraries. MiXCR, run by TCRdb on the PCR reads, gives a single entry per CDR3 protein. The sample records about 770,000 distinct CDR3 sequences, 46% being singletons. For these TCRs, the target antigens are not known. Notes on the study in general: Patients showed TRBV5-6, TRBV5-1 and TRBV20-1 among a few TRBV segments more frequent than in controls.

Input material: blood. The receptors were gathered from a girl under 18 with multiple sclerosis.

The CDR3 loop is CASSLRISRGDTQYF. CDR3 DNA: TGTGCCAGCAGTTTAAGGATTAGCCGCGGAGATACGCAGTATTTT. The chain employs TRBV12-3 or TRBV12-4 and TRBJ2-3; D is uncertain. This CDR3 has 15 amino acids. Trimming took 2 bases from V and 5 from J, leaving 14 bases between them.

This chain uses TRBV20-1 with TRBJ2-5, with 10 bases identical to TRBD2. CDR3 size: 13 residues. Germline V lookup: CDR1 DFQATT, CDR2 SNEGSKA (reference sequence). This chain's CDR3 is CSLAGVGGETQYF. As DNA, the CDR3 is TGCAGCCTAGCGGGAGTGGGGGGAGAGACCCAGTACTTC.

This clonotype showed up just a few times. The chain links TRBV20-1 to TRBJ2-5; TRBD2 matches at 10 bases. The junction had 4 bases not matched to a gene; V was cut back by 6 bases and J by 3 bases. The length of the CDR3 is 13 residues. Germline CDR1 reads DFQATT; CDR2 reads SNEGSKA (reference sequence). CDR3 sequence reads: CSATAGGEETQYF. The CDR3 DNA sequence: TGCAGTGCCACAGCGGGAGGGGAAGAGACCCAGTACTTC.

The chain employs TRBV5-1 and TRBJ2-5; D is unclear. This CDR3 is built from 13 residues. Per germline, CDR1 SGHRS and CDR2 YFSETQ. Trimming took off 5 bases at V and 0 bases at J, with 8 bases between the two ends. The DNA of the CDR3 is TGCGCCAGCAGACCTGGGGACCAAGAGACCCAGTACTTC. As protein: CASRPGDQETQYF.

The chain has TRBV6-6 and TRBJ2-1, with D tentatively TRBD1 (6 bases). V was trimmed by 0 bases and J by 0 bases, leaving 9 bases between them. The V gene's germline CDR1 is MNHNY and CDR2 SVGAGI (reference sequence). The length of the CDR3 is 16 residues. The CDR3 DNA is TGTGCCAGCAGTTACTCGAACAGGGTCTCCTACAATGAGCAGTTCTTC. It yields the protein CASSYSNRVSYNEQFF.

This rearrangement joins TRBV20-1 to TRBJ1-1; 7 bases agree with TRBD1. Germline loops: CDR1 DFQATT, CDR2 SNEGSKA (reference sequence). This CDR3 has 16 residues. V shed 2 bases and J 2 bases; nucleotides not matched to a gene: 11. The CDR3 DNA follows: TGCAGTGCTAGATCGGGGGGAGGGGGCTTAAACACTGAAGCTTTCTTT. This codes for CSARSGGGGLNTEAFF.

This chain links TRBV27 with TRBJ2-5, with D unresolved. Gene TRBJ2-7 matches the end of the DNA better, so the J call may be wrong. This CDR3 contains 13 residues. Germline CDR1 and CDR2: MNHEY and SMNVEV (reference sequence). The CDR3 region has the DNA TGTGCCAGCAGTTTATCTAACCACTACGAGCAGTACTTC. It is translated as CASSLSNHYEQYF.

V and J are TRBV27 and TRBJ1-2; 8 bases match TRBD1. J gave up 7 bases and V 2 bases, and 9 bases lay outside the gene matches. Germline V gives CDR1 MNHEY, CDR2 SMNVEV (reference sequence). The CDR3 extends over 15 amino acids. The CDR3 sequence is CASSLGRGLRGGYTF. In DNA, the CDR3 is TGTGCCAGCAGTTTAGGCAGGGGGCTCAGGGGTGGCTACACCTTC.

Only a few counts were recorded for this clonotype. This CDR3 reads CASSSPTRGFSNEQFF. In nucleotides, the CDR3 is TGTGCCAGCAGTTCTCCTACCAGGGGGTTCAGTAATGAGCAGTTCTTC. V usage is TRBV28 and J usage is TRBJ2-1; TRBD1 agrees at 7 bases. V dropped 4 bases and J dropped 7; count of bases not matched to a gene: 13. The CDR3 extends over 16 amino acids. Germline V CDR1 and CDR2: MDHEN, SYDVKM.

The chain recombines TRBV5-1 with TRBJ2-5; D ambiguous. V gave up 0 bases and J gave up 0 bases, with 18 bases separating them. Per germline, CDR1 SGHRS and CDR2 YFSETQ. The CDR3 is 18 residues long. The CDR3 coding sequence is TGCGCCAGCAGCTTGGAGCCATGGCGGAGTGAACACCAAGAGACCCAGTACTTC. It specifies CASSLEPWRSEHQETQYF.

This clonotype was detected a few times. DNA for the CDR3: TGTGCCAGCAGGCCGACAGGGGGGAGCTATGGCTACACCTTC. As protein: CASRPTGGSYGYTF. J is TRBJ1-2 and V is TRBV27; TRBD1 matches at 9 bases. Germline-derived CDR1 and CDR2 are MNHEY and SMNVEV (reference sequence). CDR3 length equals 14 residues. V shed 6 bases and J 4 bases; nucleotides not matched to a gene: 6.

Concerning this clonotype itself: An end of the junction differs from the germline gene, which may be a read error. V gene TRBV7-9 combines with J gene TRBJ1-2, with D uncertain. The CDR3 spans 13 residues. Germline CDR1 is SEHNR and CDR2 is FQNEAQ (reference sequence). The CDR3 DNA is TGCGCCAGCAGCCTTGCCTTGGGGTATGGCTACACCTTC. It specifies CASSLALGYGYTF.

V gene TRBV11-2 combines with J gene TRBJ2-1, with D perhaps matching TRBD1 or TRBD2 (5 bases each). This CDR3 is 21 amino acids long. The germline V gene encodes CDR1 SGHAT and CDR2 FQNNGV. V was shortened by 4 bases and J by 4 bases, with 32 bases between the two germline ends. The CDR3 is CASSSQGVRDAPSYLYNEQFF. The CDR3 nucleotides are TGTGCCAGCAGCTCTCAAGGGGTACGGGACGCACCATCTTACTTGTACAATGAGCAGTTCTTC. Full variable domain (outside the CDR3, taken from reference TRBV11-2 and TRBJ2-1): EAGVAQSPRYKIIEKRQSVAFWCNPISGHATLYWYQQILGQGPKLLIQFQNNGVVDDSQLPKDRFSAERLKGVDSTLKIQPAKLEDSAVYLCASSSQGVRDAPSYLYNEQFFGPGTRLTVL.

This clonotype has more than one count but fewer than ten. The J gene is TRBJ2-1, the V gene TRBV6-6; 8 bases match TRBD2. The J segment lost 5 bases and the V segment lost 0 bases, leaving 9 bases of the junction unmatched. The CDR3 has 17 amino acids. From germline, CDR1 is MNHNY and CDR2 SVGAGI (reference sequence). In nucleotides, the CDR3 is TGTGCCAGCAGTTACTCGGGTGGTGGTAGCGGGAACAATGAGCAGTTCTTC. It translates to CASSYSGGGSGNNEQFF.

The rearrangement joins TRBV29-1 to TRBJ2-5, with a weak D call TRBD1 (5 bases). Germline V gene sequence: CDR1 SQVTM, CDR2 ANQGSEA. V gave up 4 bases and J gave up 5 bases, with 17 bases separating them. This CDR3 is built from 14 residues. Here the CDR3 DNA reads TGCAGCGTTGTTAGGTCAGGGATGGGGGAGACCCAGTACTTC. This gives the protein CSVVRSGMGETQYF.

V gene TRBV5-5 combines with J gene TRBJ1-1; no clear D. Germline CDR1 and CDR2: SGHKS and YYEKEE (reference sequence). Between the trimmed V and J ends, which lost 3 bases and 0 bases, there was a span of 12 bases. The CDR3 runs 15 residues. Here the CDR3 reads CASSSFTLMNTEAFF. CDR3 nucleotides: TGTGCCAGCAGCTCCTTCACCCTAATGAACACTGAAGCTTTCTTT.

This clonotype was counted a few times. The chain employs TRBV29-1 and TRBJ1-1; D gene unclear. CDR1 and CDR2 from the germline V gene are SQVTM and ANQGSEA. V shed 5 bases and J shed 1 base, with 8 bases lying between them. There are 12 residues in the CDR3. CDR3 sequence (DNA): TGCAGCGTTCGGTCCGGGAACACTGAAGCTTTCTTT. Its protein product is CSVRSGNTEAFF.

The CDR3 spells CASSEPGQGDEQYF. The DNA of the CDR3 is TGTGCCAGCAGCGAACCGGGACAGGGGGACGAGCAGTACTTC. The gene calls are TRBV21-1 and TRBJ2-5; TRBD1 is the table's D call and was not checked against the DNA. The assigned J gene may be wrong: the sequence end matches TRBJ2-7 better. TRBV21-1 constitutes a pseudogene. The length of the CDR3 is 14 residues.

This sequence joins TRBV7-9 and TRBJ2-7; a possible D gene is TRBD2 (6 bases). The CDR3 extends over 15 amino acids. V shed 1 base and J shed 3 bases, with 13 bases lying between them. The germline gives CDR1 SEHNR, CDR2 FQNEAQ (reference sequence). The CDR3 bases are TGTGCCAGCAGCTTAGGGGCCGGGGGAGACTACGAGCAGTACTTC. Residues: CASSLGAGGDYEQYF.

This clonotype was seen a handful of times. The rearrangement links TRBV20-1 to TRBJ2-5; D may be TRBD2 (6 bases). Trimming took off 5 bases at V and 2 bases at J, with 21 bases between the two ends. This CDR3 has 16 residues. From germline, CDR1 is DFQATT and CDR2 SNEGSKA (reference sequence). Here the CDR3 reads CSAGRWVAEGQETQYF. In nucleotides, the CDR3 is TGCAGTGCTGGGAGATGGGTAGCGGAGGGACAAGAGACCCAGTACTTC.

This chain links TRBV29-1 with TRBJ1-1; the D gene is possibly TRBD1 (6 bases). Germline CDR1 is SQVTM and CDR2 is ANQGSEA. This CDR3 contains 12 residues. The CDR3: CSAGPGDTEAFF. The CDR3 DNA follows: TGCAGTGCGGGGCCAGGGGACACTGAAGCTTTCTTT.

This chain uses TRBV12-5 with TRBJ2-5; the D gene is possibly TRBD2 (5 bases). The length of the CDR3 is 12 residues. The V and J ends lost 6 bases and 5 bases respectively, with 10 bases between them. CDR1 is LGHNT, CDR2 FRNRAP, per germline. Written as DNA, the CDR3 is TGTGCTAGTGGGAGGGTCTGGGAGACCCAGTACTTC. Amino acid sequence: CASGRVWETQYF. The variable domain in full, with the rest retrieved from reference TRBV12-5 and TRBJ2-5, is DARVTQTPRHKVTEMGQEVTMRCQPILGHNTVFWYRQTMMQGLELLAYFRNRAPLDDSGMPKDRFSAEMPDATLATLKIQPSEPRDSAVYFCASGRVWETQYFGPGTRLLVL.